This passage covers 11 T cell receptor beta chains from one sample sequenced in a study of vaccination and CD4 T cells after COVID-19. Regarding treatment: 10-day PBMC culture with coronavirus spike peptide pools or control peptides (ViraFEST assay). Their specific antigens are unknown. Cultured CD4+ T cell DNA underwent sequencing with the Oncomine TCR Beta short-read assay. TCRdb fed the PCR reads into MiXCR, producing one record per CDR3 protein. The table includes under 15,000 distinct CDR3 sequences, roughly 75% detected once. Sequencing used CD4+ T cells from blood, cultured in vitro. The source of these receptors is a human donor who had recovered from COVID-19.

The chain links TRBV20-1 to TRBJ2-3, with D unresolved. CDR1 and CDR2 (germline): DFQATT, SNEGSKA (reference sequence). V was trimmed by 2 bases and J by 0 bases, leaving 15 bases between them. There are 16 residues in the CDR3. CDR3 residues: CSARPRVRPSTDTQYF. As DNA, the CDR3 is TGCAGTGCTAGACCCCGGGTGCGACCTAGCACAGATACGCAGTATTTT.

The chain combines TRBV30 with TRBJ2-1; TRBD2 matches at 10 bases. Looked up from germline, CDR1 is GTSNPN and CDR2 is SVGIG (reference sequence). The CDR3 spans 14 residues. Trimming cost V 4 bases and J 7 bases; bases outside gene matches: 7. The CDR3 coding sequence is TGTGCCTGGAAGCGTCTAGCGGGAGAAAATGAGCAGTTCTTC. Its protein is CAWKRLAGENEQFF.

The count of this clonotype is one. V usage is TRBV28 and J usage is TRBJ1-6, with 9 bases that match TRBD1. The V gene's germline CDR1 is MDHEN and CDR2 SYDVKM. This CDR3 spans 15 amino acids. V lost 3 bases to trimming and J lost 7 bases; unmatched junction nucleotides: 4. CDR3 region: CASSLGDRDNSPLHF. CDR3 nucleotide sequence: TGTGCCAGCAGTTTGGGGGACAGGGACAATTCACCCCTCCACTTT.

The V and J genes are TRBV5-1 and TRBJ1-1; D perhaps matches TRBD1 (5 bases). V was clipped by 0 bases and J by 4 bases, with 19 bases between them. This CDR3 comprises 17 residues. CDR1 and CDR2 from the germline V gene are SGHRS and YFSETQ. The CDR3 is CASSLGLGNQGPTEAFF. The DNA for the CDR3 is TGCGCCAGCAGCTTGGGGTTGGGGAATCAGGGACCCACTGAAGCTTTCTTT.

This clonotype has more than one count but fewer than ten. The rearrangement links TRBV10-3 to TRBJ1-6; D is undetermined. This CDR3 has 14 amino acids. CDR1 is ENHRY and CDR2 is SYGVKD in the germline V gene. V lost 4 bases and J lost 9, with 13 bases in between. The CDR3 sequence: CAISGSAVGSPLHF. The CDR3 DNA sequence: TGTGCCATCAGTGGTTCGGCAGTAGGTTCACCCCTCCACTTT.

The V call is TRBV20-1, the J call TRBJ1-4, with 10 bases lining up with TRBD1. CDR3 length: 15 residues. The germline gives CDR1 DFQATT, CDR2 SNEGSKA (reference sequence). Trimming cost V 8 bases and J 9 bases; bases outside gene matches: 15. CDR3 loop: CSLRRRTGGSQKLFF. CDR3 nucleotide sequence: TGCAGTCTTAGGCGAAGGACAGGGGGATCTCAAAAACTGTTTTTT.

This chain links TRBV4-3 with TRBJ1-1; D not resolved. Per germline, CDR1 LGHNA and CDR2 YSLEER. V lost 4 bases and J 7 bases, leaving 16 bases between the germline ends. CDR3 length: 14 amino acids. The CDR3 DNA reads TGCGCCAGCAGCCGGAGGTTGGGAGGCGATGAAGCTTTCTTT. It specifies CASSRRLGGDEAFF.

The chain recombines TRBV5-4 with TRBJ2-2, with a possible D match to TRBD1 (6 bases). From germline, CDR1 is SGHNT and CDR2 YYREEE (reference sequence). The CDR3 totals 15 residues. Trimming removed 2 bases from V and 4 bases from J, with 12 bases in between. CDR3 nucleotide sequence: TGTGCCAGCAGCTTAGTGGGGGCGCGCACCGGGGAGCTGTTTTTT. Encoded protein: CASSLVGARTGELFF.

The gene calls are TRBV6-1 and TRBJ1-1; D call uncertain. V was clipped by 7 bases and J by 4 bases, with 10 bases between them. Germline assignment: CDR1 MNHNS and CDR2 SASEGT. The CDR3 totals 12 residues. CDR3 loop: CASTPRGTEAFF. The CDR3 DNA sequence: TGTGCCAGCACCCCACGCGGCACTGAAGCTTTCTTT.

This rearrangement joins TRBV14 to TRBJ2-7, with D maybe TRBD2 (5 bases). The length of the CDR3 is 15 residues. Germline loops: CDR1 SGHDN, CDR2 FVKESK. V lost 1 base, J lost 3 bases, and 13 bases lay in between. CDR3 sequence reads: CASSQGRFRDYEQYF. As DNA, the CDR3 is TGTGCCAGCAGCCAAGGGAGGTTTCGAGACTACGAGCAGTACTTC.

This sequence joins TRBV7-2 and TRBJ1-2; no clear D. The V gene's germline CDR1 is SGHTA and CDR2 FQGNSA. CDR3 length equals 14 residues. V was pared by 3 bases and J by 8 bases, with 16 bases between. The CDR3: CASSFGIGIGGYTF. The CDR3 bases are TGTGCCAGCAGCTTTGGGATAGGGATAGGGGGCTACACCTTC.